This T cell receptor beta chain emerged from a study of cytomegalovirus exposure and HLA in healthy donors. Whole-study findings and limits: The productive fraction for most TCR beta V segments was about 87% or about 30% in an earlier analysis. Later, TCR association rates were found to vary by HLA locus, highest for DRB1 and lowest for HLA-C.

The PCR used 60 Vbeta and 13 Jbeta primers. Sequenced by immunoSEQ multiplex PCR; TCRdb stores in-frame clones only, minus some. The sample shows about 160,000 clones, 75% to 90% of them seen only once. With regard to this clone: The antigen is not known.

The germline gives CDR1 SNHLY, CDR2 FYNNEI. This CDR3 has 13 amino acids. The V gene end was trimmed by 7 bases and the J gene end by 4 bases; junction bases not matched to a gene: 4. The sequence derives from a girl under 10 years old in good health and CMV-seropositive. The sample taken for sequencing was PBMCs. J is TRBJ1-2 and V is TRBV2, with TRBD1 matching over 9 bases. The CDR3: CASTTGGSYGYTF. The CDR3 region has the DNA TGTGCCAGCACTACAGGGGGCTCCTATGGCTACACCTTC.